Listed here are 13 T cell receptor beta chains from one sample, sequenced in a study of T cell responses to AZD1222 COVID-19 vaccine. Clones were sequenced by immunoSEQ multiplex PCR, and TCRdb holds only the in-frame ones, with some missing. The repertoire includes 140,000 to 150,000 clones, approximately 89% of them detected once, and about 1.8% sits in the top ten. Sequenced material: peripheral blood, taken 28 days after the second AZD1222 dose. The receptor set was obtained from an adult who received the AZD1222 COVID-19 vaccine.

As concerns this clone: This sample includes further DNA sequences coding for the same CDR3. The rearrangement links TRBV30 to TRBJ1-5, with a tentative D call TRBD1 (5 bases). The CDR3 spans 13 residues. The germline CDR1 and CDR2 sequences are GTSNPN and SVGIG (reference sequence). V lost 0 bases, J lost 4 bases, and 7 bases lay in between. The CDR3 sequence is CAWSVGGNQPQHF. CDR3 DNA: TGTGCCTGGAGTGTTGGGGGAAATCAGCCCCAGCATTTT.

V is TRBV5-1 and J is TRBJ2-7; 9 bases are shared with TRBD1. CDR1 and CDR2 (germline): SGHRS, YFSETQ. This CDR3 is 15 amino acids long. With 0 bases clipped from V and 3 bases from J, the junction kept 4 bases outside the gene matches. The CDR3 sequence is CASSLGVDRGYEQYF. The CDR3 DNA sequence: TGCGCCAGCAGCTTGGGAGTGGACAGGGGCTACGAGCAGTACTTC.

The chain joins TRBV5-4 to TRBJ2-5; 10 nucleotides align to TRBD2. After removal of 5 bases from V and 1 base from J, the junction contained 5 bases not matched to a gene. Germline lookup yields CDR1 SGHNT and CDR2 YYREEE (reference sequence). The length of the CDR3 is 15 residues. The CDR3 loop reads CASSSTSGVQETQYF. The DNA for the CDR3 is TGTGCCAGCAGTTCAACTAGCGGGGTCCAAGAGACCCAGTACTTC.

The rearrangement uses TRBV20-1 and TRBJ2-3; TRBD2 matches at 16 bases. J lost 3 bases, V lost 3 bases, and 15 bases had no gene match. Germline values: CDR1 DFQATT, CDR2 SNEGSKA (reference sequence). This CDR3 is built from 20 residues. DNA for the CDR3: TGCAGTGCTAGTACTTCTCCCGGGACTAGCGGGAGGGCCGTGACAGATACGCAGTATTTT. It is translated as CSASTSPGTSGRAVTDTQYF.

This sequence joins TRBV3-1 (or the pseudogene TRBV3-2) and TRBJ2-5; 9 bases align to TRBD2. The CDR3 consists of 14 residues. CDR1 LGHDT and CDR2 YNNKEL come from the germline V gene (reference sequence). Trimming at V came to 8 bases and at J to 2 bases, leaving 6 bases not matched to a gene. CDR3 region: CASGATSGQETQYF. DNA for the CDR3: TGTGCCAGCGGAGCAACTAGCGGGCAAGAGACCCAGTACTTC.

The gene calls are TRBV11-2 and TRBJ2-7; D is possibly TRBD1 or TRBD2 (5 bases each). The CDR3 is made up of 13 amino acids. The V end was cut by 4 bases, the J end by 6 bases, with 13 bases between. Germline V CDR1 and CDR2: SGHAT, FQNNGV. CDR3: CASSSVGASEQYF. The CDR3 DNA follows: TGTGCCAGCAGCTCTGTCGGGGCGAGCGAGCAGTACTTC. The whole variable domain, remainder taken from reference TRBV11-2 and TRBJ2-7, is EAGVAQSPRYKIIEKRQSVAFWCNPISGHATLYWYQQILGQGPKLLIQFQNNGVVDDSQLPKDRFSAERLKGVDSTLKIQPAKLEDSAVYLCASSSVGASEQYFGPGTRLTVT.

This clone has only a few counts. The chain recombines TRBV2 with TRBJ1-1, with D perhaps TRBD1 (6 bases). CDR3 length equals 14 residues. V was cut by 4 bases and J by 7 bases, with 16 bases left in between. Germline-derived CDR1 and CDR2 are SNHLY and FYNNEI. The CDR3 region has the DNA TGTGCCAGCAGTGTTCACCCGGGACACCATGAAGCTTTCTTT. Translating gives CASSVHPGHHEAFF. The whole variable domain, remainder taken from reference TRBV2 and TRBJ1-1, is EPEVTQTPSHQVTQMGQEVILRCVPISNHLYFYWYRQILGQKVEFLVSFYNNEISEKSEIFDDQFSVERPDGSNFTLKIRSTKLEDSAMYFCASSVHPGHHEAFFGQGTRLTVV.

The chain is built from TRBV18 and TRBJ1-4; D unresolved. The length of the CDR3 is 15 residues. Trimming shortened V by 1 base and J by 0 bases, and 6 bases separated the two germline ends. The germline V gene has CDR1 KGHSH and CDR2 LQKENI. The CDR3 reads CASSPRGSTNEKLFF. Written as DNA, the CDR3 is TGTGCCAGCTCACCACGTGGGTCAACTAATGAAAAACTGTTTTTT.

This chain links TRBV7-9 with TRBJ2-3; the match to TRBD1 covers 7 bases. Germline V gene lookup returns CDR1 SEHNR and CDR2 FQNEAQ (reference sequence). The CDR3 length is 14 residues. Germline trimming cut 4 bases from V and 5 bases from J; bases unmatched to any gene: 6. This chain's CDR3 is CASSYGTVGDTQYF. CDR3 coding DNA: TGTGCCAGCAGCTACGGGACAGTCGGAGATACGCAGTATTTT.

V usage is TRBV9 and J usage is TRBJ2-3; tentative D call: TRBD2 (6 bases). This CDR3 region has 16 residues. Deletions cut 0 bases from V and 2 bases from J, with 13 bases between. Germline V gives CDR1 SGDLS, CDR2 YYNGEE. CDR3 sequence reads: CASSVGGVGPTDTQYF. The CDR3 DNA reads TGTGCCAGCAGCGTAGGGGGGGTCGGACCCACAGATACGCAGTATTTT.

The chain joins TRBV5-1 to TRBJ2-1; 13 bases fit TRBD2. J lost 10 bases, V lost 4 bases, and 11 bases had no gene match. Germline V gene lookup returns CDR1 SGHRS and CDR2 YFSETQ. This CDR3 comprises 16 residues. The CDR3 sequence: CASSPELAGGPREQFF. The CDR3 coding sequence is TGCGCCAGCAGCCCTGAACTAGCGGGAGGGCCCCGGGAGCAGTTCTTC.

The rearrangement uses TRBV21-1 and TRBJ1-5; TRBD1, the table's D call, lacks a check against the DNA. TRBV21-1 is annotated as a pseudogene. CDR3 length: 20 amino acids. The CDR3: CASSKELQGWVRWRNQPQHF. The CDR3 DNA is TGTGCCAGCAGCAAAGAGCTACAGGGCTGGGTTCGATGGCGCAATCAGCCCCAGCATTTT.

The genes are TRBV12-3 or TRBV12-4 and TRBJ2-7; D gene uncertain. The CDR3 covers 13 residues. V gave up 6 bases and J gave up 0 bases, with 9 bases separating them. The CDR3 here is CASRARSSYEQYF. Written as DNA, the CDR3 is TGTGCCAGCAGAGCAAGGAGCTCCTACGAGCAGTACTTC.